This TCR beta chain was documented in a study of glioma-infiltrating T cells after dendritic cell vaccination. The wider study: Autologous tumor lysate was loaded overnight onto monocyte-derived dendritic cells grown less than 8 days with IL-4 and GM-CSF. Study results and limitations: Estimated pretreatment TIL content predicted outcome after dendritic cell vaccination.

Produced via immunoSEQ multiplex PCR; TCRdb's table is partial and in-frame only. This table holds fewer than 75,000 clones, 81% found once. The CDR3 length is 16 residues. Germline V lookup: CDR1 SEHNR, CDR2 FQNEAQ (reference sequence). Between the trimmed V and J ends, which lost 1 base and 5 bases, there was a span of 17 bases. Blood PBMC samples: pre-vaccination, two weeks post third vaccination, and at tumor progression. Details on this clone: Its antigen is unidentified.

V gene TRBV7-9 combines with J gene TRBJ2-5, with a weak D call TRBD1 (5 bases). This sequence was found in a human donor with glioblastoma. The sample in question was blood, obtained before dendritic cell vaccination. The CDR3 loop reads CASSLEGQQAGETQYF. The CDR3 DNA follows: TGTGCCAGCAGCTTAGAGGGGCAGCAAGCAGGGGAGACCCAGTACTTC.